This TCR beta chain was recorded in a study of blood T cell repertoires in COVID-19. Source study methods: Reference gene primer amplification gave nucleated cell count estimates. Assay: immunoSEQ multiplex PCR; the TCRdb copy retains only in-frame clones and omits some. The DNA was the basis for D and trimming; V, J and clone size are from that table. In the table there are about 530,000 clones, roughly 89% of which are singletons. CDR3 length: 18 amino acids. Germline V gene sequence: CDR1 SGHDT, CDR2 YYEEEE. Trimming at V came to 1 base and at J to 0 bases, leaving 8 bases not matched to a gene. Enrolment of Seattle patients took place during active infection, and they were followed longitudinally.

This receptor was obtained from a woman aged 50 to 65 with COVID-19, enrolled during active disease. The rearrangement joins TRBV5-6 to TRBJ1-4, with 8 nucleotides matching TRBD1. The sequencing sample was made of peripheral blood. The CDR3 DNA reads as TGTGCCAGCAGCTTGTTGAAGACAGGGGTTGCAACTAATGAAAAACTGTTTTTT. Translation gives CASSLLKTGVATNEKLFF.